The T cell receptor beta chain described here comes from a study of T cells expressing NK-cell markers. Study overall: Sorted CD3+CD56-NKG2C+, CD3+CD56+NKG2C- and CD3+CD56+NKG2C+ T cells were the source of the TCR beta repertoires. Study-level points and caveats: Clones of NKG2C+ T cells that had expanded were of unclear HCMV specificity.

As concerns this clonotype: Its specificity is unknown.

With the 5' RACE reads reprocessed, TCRdb shows one record per CDR3 protein and no DNA. Its clone listing holds about 430,000 distinct CDR3 sequences. This CDR3 is 15 amino acids long. The germline V gene encodes CDR1 DFQATT and CDR2 SNEGSKA (reference sequence). This clonotype was obtained from a woman aged 45-65 years in good health. The sequenced sample was blood T cells: a sorted CD56 or NKG2C T cell subset, CD4+ or CD8+ T cells, or bulk PBMC T cells (not recorded which). This chain uses TRBV20-1 with TRBJ2-3; TCRdb gives TRBD2 as the D gene, but with no DNA this cannot be confirmed. CDR3 loop: CSARGSSGRSDTQYF.